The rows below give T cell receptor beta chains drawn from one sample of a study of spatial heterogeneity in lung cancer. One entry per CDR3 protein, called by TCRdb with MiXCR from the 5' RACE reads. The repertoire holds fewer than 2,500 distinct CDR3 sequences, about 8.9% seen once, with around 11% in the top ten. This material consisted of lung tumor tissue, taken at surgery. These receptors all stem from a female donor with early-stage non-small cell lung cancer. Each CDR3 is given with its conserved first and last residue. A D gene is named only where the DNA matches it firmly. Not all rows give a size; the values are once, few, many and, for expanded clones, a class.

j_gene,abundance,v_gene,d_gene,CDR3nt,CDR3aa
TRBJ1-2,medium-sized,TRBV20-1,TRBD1,TGCAGTGCTAGAGATCGGGGGACAGGGAGGAATGGCTACACCTTC,CSARDRGTGRNGYTF
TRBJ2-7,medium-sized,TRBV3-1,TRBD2,TGTGCCAGCAGCCAAGATTTGCTAGCGGGGCTACGATACGAGCAGTACTTC,CASSQDLLAGLRYEQYF
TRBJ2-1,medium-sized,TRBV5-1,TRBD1,TGCGCCAGCAGCTTATCCGGGACAGGGAAATATGAGCAGTTCTTC,CASSLSGTGKYEQFF
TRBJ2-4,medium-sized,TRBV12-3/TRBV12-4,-,TGTGCCAGCAGTTTAGTTAGCCAGGGCATTCAGTACTTC,CASSLVSQGIQYF
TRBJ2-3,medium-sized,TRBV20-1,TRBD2,TGCAGTGCTAGCGGGGCTAGCGGCAGCACAGATACGCAGTATTTT,CSASGASGSTDTQYF
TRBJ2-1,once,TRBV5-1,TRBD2,TGCGCCAGCAGCTCAGGGACTAGCGGGGGACTCAATGAGCAGTTCTTC,CASSSGTSGGLNEQFF
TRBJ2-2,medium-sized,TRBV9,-,TGTGCCAGCAGGTCCGAGAACACCGGGGAGCTGTTTTTT,CASRSENTGELFF
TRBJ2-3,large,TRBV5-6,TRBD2,TGTGCCAGCAGCTTGCGCCCCGGGGGGGCCCCCGATACGCAGTATTTT,CASSLRPGGAPDTQYF
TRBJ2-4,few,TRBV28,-,TGTGCCAGCACTGCTCTAGGGGCGGAGTACTTC,CASTALGAEYF
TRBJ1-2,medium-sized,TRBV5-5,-,TGTGCCAGCAGCCCCGGGGGCGCAGGGGGCTACACCTTC,CASSPGGAGGYTF
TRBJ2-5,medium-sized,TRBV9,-,TGTGCCAGCAGCCCTCGAGGGACCCAAGAGACCCAGTACTTC,CASSPRGTQETQYF
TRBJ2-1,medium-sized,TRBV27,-,TGTGCCAGCAGTCCCCGTAGTAACTCCTACAATGAGCAGTTCTTC,CASSPRSNSYNEQFF
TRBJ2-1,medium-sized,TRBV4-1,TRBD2,TGCGCCAGCAGCCATCGTGCCGGGACTAGCGGGGTTAATGAGCAGTTCTTC,CASSHRAGTSGVNEQFF
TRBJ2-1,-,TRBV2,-,TGTGCCAGCATGGCGGGGCTTACCCGAGAGTACAATGAGCAGTTCTTC,CASMAGLTREYNEQFF
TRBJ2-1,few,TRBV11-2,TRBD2,TGTGCCAGCAATTCGTGGGAGGGCAGCTACAATGAGCAGTTCTTC,CASNSWEGSYNEQFF